The present TCR beta chain was sequenced within a study of spatial heterogeneity in lung cancer. Time point reported: sample taken at primary tumor resection. MiXCR, applied by TCRdb to the 5' RACE reads, yields one record per CDR3 protein. The sample consists of some 4,900 distinct CDR3 sequences, 13% of them appearing once. Findings and caveats of the study: It was found that expanded intratumoral alpha and beta TCR counts tracked tumor mutation counts.

Trimming shortened V by 6 bases and J by 0 bases, and 12 bases separated the two germline ends. Germline CDR1 is MNHEY and CDR2 is SMNVEV (reference sequence). The CDR3 covers 15 residues. By proportion, this clonotype is medium-sized. Its target is unknown. V gene TRBV27 combines with J gene TRBJ1-5, with D possibly TRBD1 on 5 matching bases. The TCR comes from a female donor with early-stage non-small cell lung cancer. The sequenced sample was lung tumor tissue, obtained at surgery. The CDR3 sequence is CASRAQGYSNQPQHF. The CDR3 DNA follows: TGTGCCAGCAGGGCTCAGGGATATAGCAATCAGCCCCAGCATTTT.